These 26 T cell receptor beta chains were all obtained from the same sample, sequenced in a study of Ad26.COV2.S vaccination and SARS-CoV-2 variants (dated by TCRdb to about 2021). Library method: the immunoSEQ multiplex PCR assay. TCRdb mirrors the immuneACCESS table, restricted to in-frame sequences. Some clones are absent from its copies; in checked studies, under half trace to an unresolved V gene, and the reason for the others is unknown. The sample table records over 450,000 clones; about nine tenths of these occur just once. The leading ten clones occupy about 1.5% of the sample. Reading the label with the study, this specimen's treatment or condition is: 19 received Ad26.COV2.S at low or high dose, single or two shots; about 5 received placebo; per-sample allocation not given. For vaccine and placebo recipients, the sequenced repertoires came from samples collected on day 63 after the first injection.

Sequenced here: peripheral blood, sampled in a trial of Ad26.COV2.S vaccine versus placebo. These receptors originate from a person between 18 and 65 years old who received the Ad26.COV2.S COVID-19 vaccine or a placebo.

The chain recombines TRBV9 with TRBJ1-2; D call uncertain. The CDR3 is 13 amino acids. Germline V lookup: CDR1 SGDLS, CDR2 YYNGEE. Trimming took 4 bases from V and 8 from J, leaving 15 bases between them. The CDR3 sequence is CASSTALVGGYTF. The DNA of the CDR3 is TGTGCCAGCAGCACCGCCTTAGTGGGGGGCTACACCTTC.

This chain links TRBV30 with TRBJ1-2, with D perhaps TRBD1 (5 bases). Germline CDR1 reads GTSNPN; CDR2 reads SVGIG (reference sequence). This CDR3 has 14 residues. The ends were cut back, 0 bases at V and 6 bases at J, with 14 bases in the middle. The CDR3 protein is CAWSVAPGPNGYTF. CDR3 in DNA: TGTGCCTGGAGTGTAGCCCCGGGACCGAATGGCTACACCTTC.

The chain has TRBV18 and TRBJ1-3; tentative D call: TRBD1 (5 bases). Germline CDR1 reads KGHSH; CDR2 reads LQKENI. The CDR3 loop spans 15 amino acids. V was trimmed by 3 bases and J by 0 bases, leaving 9 bases between them. DNA for the CDR3: TGTGCCAGCTCACCGGGACCCAGCTCTGGAAACACCATATATTTT. Amino acid sequence: CASSPGPSSGNTIYF.

This rearrangement joins TRBV18 to TRBJ1-5; 11 nucleotides agree with TRBD1. The CDR3 spans 17 residues. Germline V gives CDR1 KGHSH, CDR2 LQKENI. V was clipped by 5 bases and J by 0 bases; unmatched bases: 6. The CDR3 protein is CASSSGQGGYSNQPQHF. The CDR3 DNA reads as TGTGCCAGCTCATCGGGACAGGGGGGGTATAGCAATCAGCCCCAGCATTTT.

As for this clone: A read error may produce the germline difference seen at one junction end. The V and J genes are TRBV15 and TRBJ2-1, with a possible D match to TRBD2 (7 bases). Per germline, CDR1 LNHNV and CDR2 YYDKDF (reference sequence). The CDR3 runs to 18 residues. CDR3 residues: CATSRGGVAGAGYNEQFF. As DNA, the CDR3 is TGCGCCACCAGCAGAGGGGGGGTTGCGGGAGCGGGGTACAATGAGCAGTTCTTC.

The genes are TRBV18 and TRBJ1-2; 8 nucleotides agree with TRBD1. The ends lost 3 bases at V and 6 bases at J; junction bases unmatched: 9. Germline values: CDR1 KGHSH, CDR2 LQKENI. The CDR3 covers 15 residues. The chain's CDR3 is CASSPGSPRGHGYTF. Written as DNA, the CDR3 is TGTGCCAGCTCACCCGGGAGCCCCAGGGGGCATGGCTACACCTTC.

This chain connects TRBV7-2 to TRBJ2-1, with D hard to call. Trimming removed 4 bases from V and 2 bases from J, with 9 bases in between. The CDR3 totals 14 residues. Germline loops: CDR1 SGHTA, CDR2 FQGNSA. This CDR3 is CASSSPGPYNEQFF. The CDR3 DNA reads as TGTGCCAGCAGCTCCCCCGGGCCCTACAATGAGCAGTTCTTC.

This chain links TRBV7-9 with TRBJ1-6, with D perhaps matching TRBD1 (6 bases). The V end was cut by 7 bases, the J end by 11 bases, with 27 bases between. Per germline, CDR1 SEHNR and CDR2 FQNEAQ (reference sequence). CDR3 length: 17 residues. CDR3 loop: CASNFHPGGRLGAPLHF. CDR3 DNA sequence: TGTGCCAGCAACTTCCATCCCGGGGGCAGGTTAGGAGCACCCCTCCACTTT.

This clone occurred once. The chain is built from TRBV6-2 or TRBV6-3 and TRBJ1-1, with D perhaps matching TRBD1 (5 bases). The germline CDR1 and CDR2 sequences are MNHEY and SVGEGT. The CDR3 runs 18 residues. The V and J ends lost 0 bases and 7 bases respectively, with 24 bases between them. DNA of the CDR3: TGTGCCAGCAGTTACTCGATGCTGCAAAGCCGGGACCCCGTTGAAGCTTTCTTT. The encoded protein is CASSYSMLQSRDPVEAFF.

The chain combines TRBV27 with TRBJ1-6; D may be TRBD1 (6 bases). Between the trimmed V and J ends, which lost 10 bases and 5 bases, there was a span of 9 bases. The CDR3 is 12 residues long. Germline V gene data show CDR1 as MNHEY and CDR2 as SMNVEV (reference sequence). The CDR3 is CATGVHNSPLHF. CDR3 DNA: TGTGCCACAGGGGTCCATAATTCACCCCTCCACTTT.

This clone has only one observation. The J gene is TRBJ2-3, the V gene TRBV4-1, with a weak D call TRBD2 (6 bases). CDR1 is MGHRA, CDR2 YSYEKL, per germline. Trimming stripped 1 base from V and 0 bases from J, with 17 bases between. There are 18 residues in the CDR3. The CDR3 DNA sequence: TGCGCCAGCAGCCAAGGATGGATAGCGGAGTTCAGCACAGATACGCAGTATTTT. Amino acids: CASSQGWIAEFSTDTQYF.

This clone has just a few counts. The chain recombines TRBV28 with TRBJ1-2, with TRBD1 identical over 8 bases. The CDR3 consists of 13 residues. V was clipped by 4 bases and J by 6 bases; unmatched bases: 4. The germline V gene encodes CDR1 MDHEN and CDR2 SYDVKM. CDR3 protein: CASSSGGVDGYTF. Written as DNA, the CDR3 is TGTGCCAGCAGTTCAGGGGGCGTCGATGGCTACACCTTC.

V usage is TRBV2 and J usage is TRBJ1-4; maybe TRBD1 (6 bases). The CDR3 consists of 15 residues. Germline lookup yields CDR1 SNHLY and CDR2 FYNNEI. Trimming left V 7 bases short and J 3 bases short, with 15 bases between. The CDR3 region has the DNA TGTGCCAGCAAAGAACAGGGAGGGTCTAATGAAAAACTGTTTTTT. Its protein is CASKEQGGSNEKLFF.

CDR3: CASSLGVVGGEQFF. Here the CDR3 DNA reads TGCGCCAGCAGCTTGGGTGTTGTCGGCGGCGAGCAGTTCTTC. The genes are TRBV5-1 and TRBJ2-1; D gene unclear. V shed 0 bases and J shed 10 bases, with 14 bases lying between them. This CDR3 has 14 residues. Germline V CDR1 and CDR2: SGHRS, YFSETQ.

The V call is TRBV6-5, the J call TRBJ1-2; no clear D. The germline V gene has CDR1 MNHEY and CDR2 SVGAGI. The CDR3 consists of 11 residues. V lost 7 bases, J lost 4 bases, and 7 bases lay in between. The CDR3 sequence is CASTNSYGYTF. The CDR3 bases are TGTGCCAGCACCAACAGCTATGGCTACACCTTC.

The chain uses TRBV13 and TRBJ2-1; D ambiguous. Between the trimmed V and J ends, which lost 0 bases and 5 bases, there was a span of 8 bases. The V gene's germline CDR1 is PRHDT and CDR2 FYEKMQ (reference sequence). The CDR3 consists of 14 residues. The CDR3 coding sequence is TGTGCCAGCAGCTTAGGCAGGACGAACAATGAGCAGTTCTTC. Its translation: CASSLGRTNNEQFF.

The chain has TRBV18 and TRBJ1-1; the D is unclear. This CDR3 comprises 13 residues. CDR1 KGHSH and CDR2 LQKENI come from the germline V gene. V was shortened by 3 bases and J by 3 bases, with 8 bases between the two germline ends. The chain's CDR3 is CASSPPGDTEAFF. DNA of the CDR3: TGTGCCAGCTCACCCCCCGGGGACACTGAAGCTTTCTTT.

The chain carries TRBV12-3 or TRBV12-4 and TRBJ2-5, with a possible D match to TRBD1 (6 bases). The V gene lost 5 bases and the J gene lost 4 bases, with 11 bases spanning the gap. CDR3 length: 13 residues. CDR3 DNA sequence: TGTGCCAGCAGTACATCCAGGGGAGAGACCCAGTACTTC. This encodes CASSTSRGETQYF.

This chain joins TRBV27 and TRBJ2-6, with D possibly being TRBD1 (6 bases). CDR3 length: 13 residues. Per germline, CDR1 MNHEY and CDR2 SMNVEV (reference sequence). V lost 4 bases to trimming and J lost 12 bases, with 13 bases between them. The CDR3 bases are TGTGCCAGCAGTTCACACAGGGAAGGCGTCCTGACTTTC. Its protein is CASSSHREGVLTF.

The CDR3 spells CASSVIMGTSYNSPLHF. In nucleotides, the CDR3 is TGTGCCAGCAGTGTCATTATGGGTACCTCCTATAATTCACCCCTCCACTTT. The chain employs TRBV27 and TRBJ1-6; D not certain. Trimming removed 5 bases from V and 0 bases from J, with 14 bases in between. Germline values: CDR1 MNHEY, CDR2 SMNVEV (reference sequence). The CDR3 is 17 residues long.

The table lists this clone with a few counts. The CDR3 here is CASSAQTGTSGSRYF. The CDR3, as DNA: TGTGCCAGCAGCGCGCAAACCGGGACTAGCGGGAGTCGTTACTTC. This chain links TRBV7-9 with TRBJ2-7; the match to TRBD2 covers 14 bases. Losses at the gene ends were 5 bases for V and 13 bases for J; bases not matched to a gene: 13. The CDR3 loop spans 15 amino acids. The germline CDR1 and CDR2 sequences are SEHNR and FQNEAQ (reference sequence).

This chain uses TRBV3-1 (or the pseudogene TRBV3-2) with TRBJ2-5, with D possibly matching TRBD1 (5 bases). Trimming pared 0 bases from V and 2 bases from J, leaving 10 bases between. The CDR3 sequence is 15 residues long. The germline V gene has CDR1 LGHDT and CDR2 YNNKEL (reference sequence). The CDR3 spells CASSQDGQGQETQYF. The CDR3 DNA follows: TGTGCCAGCAGCCAAGATGGGCAGGGACAAGAGACCCAGTACTTC.

The rearrangement links TRBV6-5 to TRBJ1-5; a weak D match, TRBD1 (5 bases). V was clipped by 7 bases and J by 1 base, with 11 bases between them. Germline CDR1 reads MNHEY; CDR2 reads SVGAGI. This CDR3 spans 14 amino acids. The CDR3 loop reads CASKNDRSNQPQHF. CDR3 DNA sequence: TGTGCCAGCAAGAACGACAGAAGCAATCAGCCCCAGCATTTT.

This sequence joins TRBV29-1 and TRBJ1-1, with D possibly TRBD1 on 5 matching bases. The V end was cut by 3 bases, the J end by 0 bases, with 11 bases between. CDR3 length equals 14 residues. Germline V gene sequence: CDR1 SQVTM, CDR2 ANQGSEA. In DNA, the CDR3 is TGCAGCGTTGAGGGGGAAAGATTGAACACTGAAGCTTTCTTT. Its protein is CSVEGERLNTEAFF.

This clone was seen only once. V and J are TRBV5-1 and TRBJ2-7; TRBD1 matches 7 bases. Germline CDR1 and CDR2: SGHRS and YFSETQ. V shed 0 bases, J shed 1 base, and the junction held 13 bases outside the gene matches. The CDR3 runs 18 residues. The CDR3 DNA reads as TGCGCCAGCAGCTTGGGGACAGGTACTGGCAAGGATTCCTACGAGCAGTACTTC. It specifies CASSLGTGTGKDSYEQYF.

The chain has TRBV6-5 and TRBJ1-1; a weak D match, TRBD1 (5 bases). This CDR3 is built from 15 residues. Trimming took 2 bases from V and 0 from J, leaving 10 bases between them. The germline V gene encodes CDR1 MNHEY and CDR2 SVGAGI. CDR3 in amino acids: CASSYNQGLNTEAFF. CDR3 DNA sequence: TGTGCCAGCAGTTACAACCAGGGCCTGAACACTGAAGCTTTCTTT.